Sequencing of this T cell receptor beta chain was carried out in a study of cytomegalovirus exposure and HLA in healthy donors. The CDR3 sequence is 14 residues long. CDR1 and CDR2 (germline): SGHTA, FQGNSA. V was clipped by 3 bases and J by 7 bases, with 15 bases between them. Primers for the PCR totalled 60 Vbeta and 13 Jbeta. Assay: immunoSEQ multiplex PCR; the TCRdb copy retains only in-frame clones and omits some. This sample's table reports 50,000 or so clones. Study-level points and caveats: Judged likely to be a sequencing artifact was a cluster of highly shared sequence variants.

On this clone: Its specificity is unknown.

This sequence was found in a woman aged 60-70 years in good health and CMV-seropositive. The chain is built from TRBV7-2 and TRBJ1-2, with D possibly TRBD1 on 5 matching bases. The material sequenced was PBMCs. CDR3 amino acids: CASSLGQGGRGYTF. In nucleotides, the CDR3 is TGTGCCAGCAGCTTGGGGCAGGGTGGACGTGGCTACACCTTC.